These 12 T cell receptor beta chains originate from one sample sequenced in a study of CD8+ T cells in alopecia areata. Treatment in this sample: oral pan-JAK inhibitor, 5-10 mg twice daily. Extracted RNA was reverse transcribed into cDNA, the sequencing template. Some clones are missing from TCRdb's copy, which holds only in-frame ones; the method was immunoSEQ multiplex PCR. The sample has 200,000 or so clones; roughly two fifths are singletons. The sample consisted of CD4+ T cells sorted from blood, taken around week 36, from a patient treated with tofacitinib. Receptors were obtained from a human donor with alopecia areata.

This clone was observed a single time. This chain uses TRBV25-1 with TRBJ1-5, with 7 bases identical to TRBD1. Per germline, CDR1 MGHDK and CDR2 SYGVNS. The CDR3 is 13 residues long. The J segment lost 7 bases and the V segment lost 4 bases, leaving 4 bases of the junction unmatched. The CDR3, as DNA: TGTGCCAGCAGTGGACAGGGCGACCAGCCCCAGCATTTT. Encoded protein: CASSGQGDQPQHF.

The genes are TRBV15 and TRBJ1-2; tentatively, D is TRBD1 (5 bases). Deletions cut 0 bases from V and 7 bases from J, with 18 bases between. The CDR3 consists of 16 residues. The germline V gene encodes CDR1 LNHNV and CDR2 YYDKDF (reference sequence). CDR3 region: CATSREGDARRGGYTF. The CDR3 nucleotides are TGTGCCACCAGCAGAGAGGGGGACGCCCGGAGGGGTGGCTACACCTTC.

The chain couples TRBV29-1 to TRBJ2-4, with 8 bases aligning to TRBD2. Germline assignment: CDR1 SQVTM and CDR2 ANQGSEA. This CDR3 has 13 residues. The V and J ends lost 6 bases and 5 bases, in that order; junction bases with no gene match: 6. The CDR3 reads CSVAGTRQNIQYF. CDR3 bases: TGCAGCGTCGCCGGGACTAGACAAAACATTCAGTACTTC.

CDR3 nucleotide sequence: TGTGCCAGCAGCATCGGGACTAGCAGCTCCTACAATGAGCAGTTCTTC. As protein: CASSIGTSSSYNEQFF. The genes are TRBV5-4 and TRBJ2-1; TRBD2 agrees at 9 bases. V lost 4 bases and J lost 0; bases outside the gene matches: 5. Germline assignment: CDR1 SGHNT and CDR2 YYREEE (reference sequence). The CDR3 spans 16 residues.

This clone was detected a few times. V usage is TRBV15 and J usage is TRBJ2-1, with D hard to call. CDR3 length: 12 amino acids. CDR1 and CDR2 (germline): LNHNV, YYDKDF (reference sequence). The V and J ends lost 0 bases and 8 bases respectively, with 5 bases between them. CDR3 sequence reads: CATSRDRDEQFF. In nucleotides, the CDR3 is TGTGCCACCAGCAGAGATAGGGATGAGCAGTTCTTC.

The rearrangement links TRBV2 to TRBJ2-2, with TRBD2 identical over 10 bases. Germline V lookup: CDR1 SNHLY, CDR2 FYNNEI. The CDR3 consists of 15 residues. J was trimmed by 6 bases and V by 11 bases; bases with no gene match: 12. The CDR3 DNA follows: TGTGCCGGCTCGGGGACTAGCGTCGCCGCCGGGGAGCTGTTTTTT. Translation gives CAGSGTSVAAGELFF. The entire variable domain, with the rest obtained from reference TRBV2 and TRBJ2-2, is as follows: EPEVTQTPSHQVTQMGQEVILRCVPISNHLYFYWYRQILGQKVEFLVSFYNNEISEKSEIFDDQFSVERPDGSNFTLKIRSTKLEDSAMYFCAGSGTSVAAGELFFGEGSRLTVL.

This clone was detected a few times. The chain employs TRBV7-9 and TRBJ2-7, with 8 bases that match TRBD1. The CDR3 sequence is 13 residues long. Germline loops: CDR1 SEHNR, CDR2 FQNEAQ (reference sequence). V shed 3 bases, J shed 5 bases, and the junction held 3 bases outside the gene matches. In nucleotides, the CDR3 is TGTGCCAGCAGCTTGCCAGGGGGCAACGAGCAGTACTTC. It is translated as CASSLPGGNEQYF.

The V call is TRBV25-1, the J call TRBJ2-1, with D tentatively TRBD1 (6 bases). Germline V gene lookup returns CDR1 MGHDK and CDR2 SYGVNS. The CDR3 loop spans 15 amino acids. The germline V and J ends were trimmed by 7 bases and 9 bases, with 22 bases remaining between them. Written as DNA, the CDR3 is TGTGCCAGCAAGATGGGGGCGGTGGGACAAACTGAGCAGTTCTTC. This encodes CASKMGAVGQTEQFF.

The rearrangement joins TRBV11-3 to TRBJ2-1; TRBD2 matches at 9 bases. V lost 4 bases, J lost 1 base, and 5 bases stayed unmatched. Germline CDR1 and CDR2: SGHNT and YENEEA. The CDR3 runs 16 residues. The CDR3 is CASSSETSGSYNEQFF. The CDR3 nucleotides are TGTGCCAGCAGCTCCGAAACTAGCGGGTCCTACAATGAGCAGTTCTTC.

This clone turned up a few times. The rearrangement joins TRBV11-2 to TRBJ1-1; D not certain. The germline V gene has CDR1 SGHAT and CDR2 FQNNGV. Trimming shortened V by 5 bases and J by 6 bases, and 10 bases separated the two germline ends. The CDR3 loop spans 12 amino acids. CDR3 protein: CASSPPRSEAFF. The CDR3 DNA is TGTGCCAGCAGCCCGCCGCGATCTGAAGCTTTCTTT.

This rearrangement joins TRBV6-1 to TRBJ2-7; possibly TRBD1 or TRBD2 for D (7 bases each). V was trimmed by 4 bases and J by 3 bases, leaving 19 bases between them. CDR1 is MNHNS, CDR2 SASEGT, per germline. The CDR3 extends over 16 amino acids. The CDR3 loop is CASSGKQGRVYYEQYF. CDR3 coding DNA: TGTGCCAGCAGTGGAAAACAGGGGAGGGTCTACTACGAGCAGTACTTC.

This clone occurred a few times. V gene TRBV6-5 combines with J gene TRBJ2-2; perhaps TRBD2 as D (5 bases). With 6 bases removed from V and 5 bases from J, the gap between germline ends came to 16 bases. The germline gives CDR1 MNHEY, CDR2 SVGAGI. CDR3 length: 15 residues. Here the CDR3 DNA reads TGTGCCAGCAGCCCAGCCCGAAAGCGGACCGGGGAGCTGTTTTTT. Translated, it gives CASSPARKRTGELFF.